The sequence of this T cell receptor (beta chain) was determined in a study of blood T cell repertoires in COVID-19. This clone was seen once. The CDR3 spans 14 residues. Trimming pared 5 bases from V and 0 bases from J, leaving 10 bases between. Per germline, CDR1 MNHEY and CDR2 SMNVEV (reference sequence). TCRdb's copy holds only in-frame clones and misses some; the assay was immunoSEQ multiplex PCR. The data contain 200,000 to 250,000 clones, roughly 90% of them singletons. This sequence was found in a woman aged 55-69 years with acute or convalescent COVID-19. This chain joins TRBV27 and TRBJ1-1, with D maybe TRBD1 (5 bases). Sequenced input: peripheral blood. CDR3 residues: CASSPMTVNTEAFF. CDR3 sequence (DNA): TGTGCCAGCAGTCCCATGACAGTGAACACTGAAGCTTTCTTT.